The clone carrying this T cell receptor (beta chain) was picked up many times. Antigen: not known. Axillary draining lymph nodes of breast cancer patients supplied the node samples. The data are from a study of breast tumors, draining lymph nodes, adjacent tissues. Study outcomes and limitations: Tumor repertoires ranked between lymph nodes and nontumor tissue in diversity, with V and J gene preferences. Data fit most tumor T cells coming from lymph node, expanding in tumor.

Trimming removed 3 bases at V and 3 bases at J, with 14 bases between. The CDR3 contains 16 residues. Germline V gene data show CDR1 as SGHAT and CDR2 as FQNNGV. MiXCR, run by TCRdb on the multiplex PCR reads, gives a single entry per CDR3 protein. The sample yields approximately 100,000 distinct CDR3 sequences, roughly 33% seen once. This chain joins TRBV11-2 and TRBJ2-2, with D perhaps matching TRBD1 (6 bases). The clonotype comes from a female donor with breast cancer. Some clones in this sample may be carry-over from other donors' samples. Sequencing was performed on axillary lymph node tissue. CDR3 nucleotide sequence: TGTGCCAGCAGCTTCGGATTGGGACAATACACCGGGGAGCTGTTTTTT. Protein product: CASSFGLGQYTGELFF. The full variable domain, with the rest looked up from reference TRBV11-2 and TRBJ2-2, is EAGVAQSPRYKIIEKRQSVAFWCNPISGHATLYWYQQILGQGPKLLIQFQNNGVVDDSQLPKDRFSAERLKGVDSTLKIQPAKLEDSAVYLCASSFGLGQYTGELFFGEGSRLTVL.